The clone carrying this T cell receptor beta chain has just a few counts. As processed by the authors: For nucleated cells, counts were estimated from reference gene primer amplification. Repertoires were generated with immunoSEQ multiplex PCR, while TCRdb's copy carries only in-frame clones and drops some. The V and J calls and clone size are taken from that table; D and trimming were inferred from the DNA. The data show about 45,000 clones, with approximately 87% seen just once and 7.5% to 10% held by the top ten. The sample comes from a study of blood T cell repertoires in COVID-19. About the study: Italy, Spain and the United States were the sources of the convalescent and acute COVID-19 samples. T cells, B-cell-depleted T cells, or PBMCs supplied cDNA or gDNA.

CDR1 and CDR2 (germline): SNHLY, FYNNEI. CDR3 length equals 14 residues. V dropped 4 bases and J dropped 4; count of bases not matched to a gene: 6. The V call is TRBV2, the J call TRBJ2-5, with 7 bases matching TRBD2. Sample: peripheral blood. This TCR derives from a human donor in a cohort sampled during active COVID-19. This CDR3 is CASSAGGKIETQYF. In DNA form, the CDR3 reads TGTGCCAGCAGTGCGGGAGGAAAAATAGAGACCCAGTACTTC.